This is a list of T cell receptor beta chains from one sample in a study of beta chain features in type 1 diabetes. Sequencing used immunoSEQ multiplex PCR; TCRdb keeps in-frame clones, though not all of them. The sample holds 360,000 or so clones; around a fifth are singletons and the top ten take under 0.055%. The sequencing input was naive CD4+ T cells from blood. The source is a young woman in good health. CDR3s include the opening cysteine and the closing phenylalanine or tryptophan. A D gene is named only where the DNA matches it firmly. Clone size is stated in some rows and not others, as once, few, many or a class when expanded.

v_call,clone_size,d_call,j_call,cdr3_nt,cdr3_aa
TRBV5-1,-,TRBD2,TRBJ2-5,TGCGCCAGCAGCTTGGCCGGGGGGGCCCTGGAGACCCAGTACTTC,CASSLAGGALETQYF
TRBV20-1,-,-,TRBJ1-2,TGCAGTGCTAGGTCGGGAGACGGCTACACCTTC,CSARSGDGYTF
TRBV18,-,TRBD1,TRBJ2-7,TGTGCCAGCTCACCGGGGGACAGATTCTACGAGCAGTACTTC,CASSPGDRFYEQYF
TRBV7-2,few,-,TRBJ1-1,TGTGCCAGCAGCTTACTACAGGGCTGGGACACTGAAGCTTTCTTT,CASSLLQGWDTEAFF
TRBV4-1,few,-,TRBJ2-5,TGCGCCAGCAGCCAAGAGAGGGCTGGGTACCAAGAGACCCAGTACTTC,CASSQERAGYQETQYF
TRBV19,-,-,TRBJ2-3,TGTGCCAGTAGTATTAAGGGAGGTTCCACAGATACGCAGTATTTT,CASSIKGGSTDTQYF
TRBV30,few,-,TRBJ2-5,TGTGCCTGGAGTGGCATCGGAGTGGAGACCCAGTACTTC,CAWSGIGVETQYF
TRBV25-1,-,-,TRBJ2-7,TGTGCCAGCGCTCCCCGGGACACCGCCTCCTACGAGCAGTACTTC,CASAPRDTASYEQYF
TRBV2,-,TRBD2,TRBJ2-5,TGTGCCAGCAGTGAAAACACTAGCGGGTATGAGACCCAGTACTTC,CASSENTSGYETQYF
TRBV30,few,TRBD2,TRBJ2-5,TGTGCCGCCACGGGGGGGCCGGGAGAGACCCAGTACTTC,CAATGGPGETQYF
TRBV4-1,few,-,TRBJ2-4,TGCGCCAGCAGCCAAGTTCTGGGGCCGGGGGAACGGATTCAGTACTTC,CASSQVLGPGERIQYF
TRBV2,-,TRBD1,TRBJ2-4,TGTGCCAGCACAATTCCGGGACAGGGGACCAAAAACATTCAGTACTTC,CASTIPGQGTKNIQYF
TRBV20-1,-,-,TRBJ2-5,TGCAGTGCCTGGGTCGGGGAGACCCAGTACTTC,CSAWVGETQYF
TRBV14,few,-,TRBJ2-2,TGTGCCAGCAGCCTTGACACGTCGTTCGCGAACACCGGGGAGCTGTTTTTT,CASSLDTSFANTGELFF
TRBV11-2,-,-,TRBJ2-7,TGTGCCAGCTCCTCCCCTCAGGGGCTCTACGAGCAGTACTTC,CASSSPQGLYEQYF
TRBV7-9,few,-,TRBJ2-7,TGTGCCAGCAGTTTGGGACTGGCCGCGTCCTACGAGCAGTACTTC,CASSLGLAASYEQYF
TRBV7-2,few,-,TRBJ1-2,TGTGCCAGCAGCTTAGGGTCTGGGGGGTTGGATGGCTACACCTTC,CASSLGSGGLDGYTF
TRBV5-1,-,-,TRBJ2-5,TGCGCCAGCAGCTTGCGAGTAGGGACACCTTCGTACCAAGAGACCCAGTACTTC,CASSLRVGTPSYQETQYF
TRBV7-2,-,TRBD2,TRBJ2-1,TGTGCCAGCAGCTCACCGGGACTAGCTGGACCTACTTACAATGAGCAGTTCTTC,CASSSPGLAGPTYNEQFF
TRBV4-1,-,-,TRBJ2-7,TGCGCCAGCAGCCCTTCGGACAGTCGCTACGAGCAGTACTTC,CASSPSDSRYEQYF
TRBV9,-,-,TRBJ1-1,TGTGCCAGCTCCCCGGGACACCTGAACACTGAAGCTTTCTTT,CASSPGHLNTEAFF
TRBV7-8,-,TRBD2,TRBJ2-3,TGTGCCAGCAGCTCCCCTAGCGGGGGTTCGTCAGATACGCAGTATTTT,CASSSPSGGSSDTQYF
TRBV27,-,-,TRBJ2-3,TGTGCCAGCAGTTGGGCAGGGGCGTTCACAGATACGCAGTATTTT,CASSWAGAFTDTQYF
TRBV7-8,-,-,TRBJ2-3,TGTGCCAGCAGCTTAGGCCCCCCTAGAGTCACAGATACGCAGTATTTT,CASSLGPPRVTDTQYF
TRBV29-1,-,-,TRBJ1-2,TGCAGCGTTGTCCACAGTGGCGACTATGGCTACACCTTC,CSVVHSGDYGYTF
TRBV7-2,few,TRBD2,TRBJ2-7,TGTGCCAGCAGCCCCCGGGGTCTAGCGGGATTCTACGAGCAGTACTTC,CASSPRGLAGFYEQYF
TRBV28,-,TRBD1,TRBJ1-5,TGTGCCAGCAGCCGGACAGGGGCTCAGCCCCAGCATTTT,CASSRTGAQPQHF
TRBV5-1,-,TRBD1,TRBJ1-2,TGCGCCAGCAGCTCGGAGGGGGCTTCTAACTATGGCTACACCTTC,CASSSEGASNYGYTF
TRBV5-1,-,TRBD2,TRBJ2-1,TGCGCCAGCAATACCGGGGGGGCTGGGGGCAATGAGCAGTTCTTC,CASNTGGAGGNEQFF
TRBV7-2,few,TRBD2,TRBJ2-3,TGTGCCAGCAGCTTAGTCCCTAGCGGGATGGCGGATACGCAGTATTTT,CASSLVPSGMADTQYF
TRBV27,-,-,TRBJ1-2,TGTGCCAGCAGTTTGAAGGGGTTTGGCTATGGCTACACCTTC,CASSLKGFGYGYTF
TRBV15,few,TRBD1,TRBJ1-2,TGTGCCACCAGCAGAGATCAGGGGGATGGCTACACCTTC,CATSRDQGDGYTF
TRBV27,-,-,TRBJ1-4,TGTGCCAGCAGTTTATTCGGGACTAATGAAAAACTGTTTTTT,CASSLFGTNEKLFF
TRBV5-1,-,-,TRBJ2-5,TGCGCCAGCAGCTGGAGCGAAGAGACCCAGTACTTC,CASSWSEETQYF
TRBV9,-,-,TRBJ2-3,TGTGCCAGCAGCGTAGACTCCAATATGAATACGCAGTATTTT,CASSVDSNMNTQYF
TRBV11-2,few,-,TRBJ2-1,TGTGCCAGCAGCTTTCCTTTGGGAGGGGGGCAGTTCTTC,CASSFPLGGGQFF
TRBV29-1,few,TRBD2,TRBJ2-1,TGCAGCGTTTATCGCGGGAGGGGGAATGAGCAGTTCTTC,CSVYRGRGNEQFF